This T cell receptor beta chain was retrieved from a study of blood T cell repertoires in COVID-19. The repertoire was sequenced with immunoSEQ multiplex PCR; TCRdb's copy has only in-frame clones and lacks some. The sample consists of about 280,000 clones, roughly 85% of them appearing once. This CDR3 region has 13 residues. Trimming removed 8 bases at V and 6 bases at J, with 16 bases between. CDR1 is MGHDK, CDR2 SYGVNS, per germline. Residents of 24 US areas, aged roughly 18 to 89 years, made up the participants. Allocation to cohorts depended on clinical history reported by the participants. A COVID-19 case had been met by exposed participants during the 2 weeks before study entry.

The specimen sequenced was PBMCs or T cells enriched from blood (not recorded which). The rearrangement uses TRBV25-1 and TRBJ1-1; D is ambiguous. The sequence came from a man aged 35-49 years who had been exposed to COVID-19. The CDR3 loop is CASSAENWSEAFF. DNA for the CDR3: TGTGCCAGCTCTGCCGAAAACTGGTCTGAAGCTTTCTTT.